The T cell receptor beta chain described here comes from a study of T cell changes during pregnancy in multiple sclerosis. TCRdb's copy holds only in-frame clones and misses some; the assay was immunoSEQ multiplex PCR. The sample has tens of thousands of clones, 90% to 95% seen once. The CDR3 contains 14 residues. Trimming cost V 0 bases and J 7 bases, with 10 bases left between them. Germline CDR1 SGHNT, CDR2 YYREEE (reference sequence). This clone was observed once. Sequences were derived from peripheral blood, sampled in the third trimester of pregnancy. The clonotype was recovered from a female donor in good health, enrolled as a control in a pregnancy study. The V gene is TRBV5-4, the J gene TRBJ2-2; D is possibly TRBD1 (5 bases). CDR3 sequence reads: CASSLAGLGGELFF. The DNA for the CDR3 is TGTGCCAGCAGCTTGGCAGGGTTGGGCGGGGAGCTGTTTTTT.